Described below is a single T cell receptor (beta chain) sequence and its context. This entry is derived from a study of blood T cell repertoires in COVID-19. Study-level information: Acute-phase and convalescent COVID-19 samples originated in the United States, Italy and Spain. In each case, the material was cDNA or gDNA derived from T cells, B-cell-depleted T cells, or PBMCs.

J gave up 8 bases and V 0 bases, and 8 bases lay outside the gene matches. From germline, CDR1 is LGHNA and CDR2 YSLEER. CDR3 size: 16 residues. Profiling relied on immunoSEQ multiplex PCR, and the TCRdb table lists in-frame clones only, not all of them. The data show about 150,000 clones, with 84% seen just once and around 9.8% held by the top ten. Sequencing input: peripheral blood. The chain is built from TRBV4-3 and TRBJ2-3; 10 bases line up with TRBD2. The receptor was isolated from a woman aged 50 to 60 with acute or convalescent COVID-19. For the CDR3, the DNA is TGCGCCAGCAGCCAAGATTCAGCGGGGGGGCAAAGTACGCAGTATTTT. This encodes CASSQDSAGGQSTQYF.